This T cell receptor (beta chain) appears in the sequencing data of a study of blood T cell repertoires in COVID-19. The CDR3 length is 17 residues. V lost 1 base and J lost 0, with 13 bases in between. The V gene's germline CDR1 is LGHNA and CDR2 YNFKEQ. The data were produced by immunoSEQ multiplex PCR, yet TCRdb's version contains in-frame clones alone and is incomplete. The sample carries 130,000 or so clones, approximately 81% recorded once. The chain combines TRBV4-2 with TRBJ1-3; tentatively, D is TRBD1 (5 bases). This clonotype was obtained from a man aged 60-69 years with acute or convalescent COVID-19. Sequencing used peripheral blood. The CDR3 loop reads CASSQGLPDNSGNTIYF. CDR3 DNA: TGTGCCAGCAGCCAAGGCCTCCCGGACAACTCTGGAAACACCATATATTTT.